The sequence of this TCR beta chain was determined in a study of neurological immune-mediated disorders. Using its own MiXCR run on the 5' RACE reads, TCRdb lists one record per CDR3 protein. The data show about 78,000 distinct CDR3 sequences, roughly 4.7% seen once. The table lists this clonotype with many counts. The clonotype was recovered from a woman younger than 45 with multiple sclerosis. The sample consisted of PBMCs.

CDR3 residues: CAIRDREGETQYF. CDR3 DNA sequence: TGTGCCATCAGGGACAGGGAGGGAGAGACCCAGTACTTC. The chain links TRBV10-3 to TRBJ2-5; D might be TRBD1 (8 bases). The CDR3 has 13 amino acids. V gave up 6 bases and J gave up 4 bases, with 12 bases separating them. CDR1 is ENHRY and CDR2 is SYGVKD in the germline V gene.